A selection of T cell receptor beta chains follows, all from one sample in a study of blood T cell repertoires in COVID-19. Sequencing used immunoSEQ multiplex PCR; TCRdb keeps in-frame clones, though not all of them. The data contain around 52,000 clones, over 70% of them singletons. Material for sequencing was peripheral blood. These receptors all come from a human donor in a cohort sampled during active COVID-19. Each CDR3 is given with its conserved first and last residue. The D gene is left open where the match is weak. Some rows mark clone size as missing; the rest say once, few, many or name a class of expanded clone.

TGTGCCAGCAGCTTAGTGAGGGCGCTAGCTAACTATGGCTACACCTTC	CASSLVRALANYGYTF	-	TRBJ1-2	-	TRBV7-9
TGTGCCAGCAGCTTAACAGGCGGGGGGGCGGATACGCAGTATTTT	CASSLTGGGADTQYF	TRBD2	TRBJ2-3	once	TRBV7-3
TGCGCCAGCAGTCAATCGGAGCAAGGCTGGAGGGGAACTTCTGGAAACACCATATATTTT	CASSQSEQGWRGTSGNTIYF	-	TRBJ1-3	-	TRBV23-1
TGCGCCAGCAGCTTGGGCCCGACTAGCGGGGGGGCTAGCACAGATACGCAGTATTTT	CASSLGPTSGGASTDTQYF	TRBD2	TRBJ2-3	-	TRBV5-1
TGTGCCAGCAGTTTTGCTAGCGGGGGGGCCTTAGCGCGGGAGCTGTTTTTT	CASSFASGGALARELFF	TRBD2	TRBJ2-2	-	TRBV27
TGTGCCAGCAGTGAAGGGGCCCCCAGCATTCAGTACTTC	CASSEGAPSIQYF	-	TRBJ2-4	-	TRBV6-1
TGTGCCTGGACGGAACGGGGGGGCCGAGCGAAAGATACGCAGTATTTT	CAWTERGGRAKDTQYF	TRBD2	TRBJ2-3	-	TRBV30
TGTGCCAGCAGCGCCGGGGGGACCCTCAAGGATACGCAGTATTTT	CASSAGGTLKDTQYF	TRBD2	TRBJ2-3	-	TRBV9
TGTGCCAGCAGCCAAGAAGCCCTCGGGACAGGGGGCGAGACCCAGTACTTC	CASSQEALGTGGETQYF	TRBD1	TRBJ2-5	-	TRBV4-2
TGTGCTAGTGGACAGGATCCCGGAACTGAAGCTTTCTTT	CASGQDPGTEAFF	-	TRBJ1-1	-	TRBV12-5
TGTGCCAGCAGTGCCCTGACGGGGGGAGTCACCGGGGAGCTGTTTTTT	CASSALTGGVTGELFF	TRBD2	TRBJ2-2	-	TRBV6-1
TGTGCCAGTCTCGTGCGGGGGGGGAACACCGGGGAGCTGTTTTTT	CASLVRGGNTGELFF	TRBD2	TRBJ2-2	-	TRBV6-5
TGTGCCAGCAGACGGACCCAGGGGGTCTCCTACAATGAGCAGTTCTTC	CASRRTQGVSYNEQFF	TRBD1	TRBJ2-1	-	TRBV27